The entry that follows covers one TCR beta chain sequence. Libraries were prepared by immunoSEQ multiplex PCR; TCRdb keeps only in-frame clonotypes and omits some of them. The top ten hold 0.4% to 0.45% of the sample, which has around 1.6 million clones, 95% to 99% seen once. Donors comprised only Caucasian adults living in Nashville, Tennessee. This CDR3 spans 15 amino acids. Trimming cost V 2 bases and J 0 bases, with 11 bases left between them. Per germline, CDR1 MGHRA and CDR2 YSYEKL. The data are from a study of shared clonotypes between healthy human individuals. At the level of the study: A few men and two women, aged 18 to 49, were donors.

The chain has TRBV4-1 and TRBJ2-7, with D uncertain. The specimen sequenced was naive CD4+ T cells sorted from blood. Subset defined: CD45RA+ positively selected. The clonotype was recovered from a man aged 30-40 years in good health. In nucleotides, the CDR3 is TGCGCCAGCAGCCAACGAACCGGAAGCTCCTACGAGCAGTACTTC. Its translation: CASSQRTGSSYEQYF.